One and the same sample provided the 13 T cell receptor beta chains below, sequenced in a study of blood T cell repertoires in COVID-19. The method was immunoSEQ multiplex PCR; TCRdb's version includes in-frame clones alone and lacks a portion of them. Of 150,000 or so clones in the sample, approximately 86% were seen once. Sequences were obtained from PBMCs or T cells enriched from blood (not recorded which). These TCRs come from a man aged 55 to 70 who had recovered from COVID-19.

The chain combines TRBV27 with TRBJ2-3; tentative D call: TRBD2 (6 bases). The length of the CDR3 is 15 residues. Deletions cut 6 bases from V and 5 bases from J, with 18 bases between. Germline V lookup: CDR1 MNHEY, CDR2 SMNVEV (reference sequence). The CDR3 spells CASSPSAGIEDTQYF. For the CDR3, the DNA is TGTGCCAGCAGCCCCTCGGCGGGGATTGAAGATACGCAGTATTTT.

The chain combines TRBV10-3 with TRBJ1-3; TRBD1 might be the D (5 bases). This CDR3 comprises 19 residues. Per the germline V gene, CDR1 is ENHRY and CDR2 is SYGVKD. With 5 bases removed from V and 1 base from J, the gap between germline ends came to 24 bases. The CDR3 region is CAISYFVYRKDGSGNTIYF. The CDR3 DNA follows: TGTGCCATCAGTTATTTTGTTTACAGGAAAGACGGTTCTGGAAACACCATATATTTT.

The chain couples TRBV29-1 to TRBJ2-1; 10 bases agree with TRBD2. The V segment lost 5 bases and the J segment 6 bases; nucleotides outside the gene matches: 7. The CDR3 consists of 14 residues. Germline lookup yields CDR1 SQVTM and CDR2 ANQGSEA. CDR3 in DNA: TGCAGCGTTCGGAGCGGGAGGGCCCTCAATGAGCAGTTCTTC. Amino acids: CSVRSGRALNEQFF.

This chain uses TRBV6-1 with TRBJ1-5, with D possibly being TRBD1 (5 bases). The CDR3 totals 17 residues. Germline lookup yields CDR1 MNHNS and CDR2 SASEGT. Trimming shortened V by 4 bases and J by 0 bases, and 16 bases separated the two germline ends. The CDR3 sequence is CASSGRDSSLSNQPQHF. Here the CDR3 DNA reads TGTGCCAGCAGTGGCCGGGACTCCAGTCTTAGCAATCAGCCCCAGCATTTT.

The genes are TRBV13 and TRBJ1-3; tentatively, D is TRBD1 (5 bases). This CDR3 is built from 14 residues. The V gene's germline CDR1 is PRHDT and CDR2 FYEKMQ (reference sequence). Deletions cut 5 bases from V and 0 bases from J, with 8 bases between. The CDR3 region has the DNA TGTGCCAGCAGCATCCAGGGCTCTGGAAACACCATATATTTT. Protein: CASSIQGSGNTIYF.

The chain employs TRBV28 and TRBJ1-5, with TRBD1 identical over 10 bases. The junction had 5 bases not matched to a gene; V was cut back by 6 bases and J by 3 bases. The CDR3 loop spans 15 amino acids. The germline V gene encodes CDR1 MDHEN and CDR2 SYDVKM. The CDR3 DNA reads TGTGCCAGCAGGTGGGGACAGGGGACCAATCAGCCCCAGCATTTT. Translated: CASRWGQGTNQPQHF. The full variable domain, completed using reference TRBV28 and TRBJ1-5, is DVKVTQSSRYLVKRTGEKVFLECVQDMDHENMFWYRQDPGLGLRLIYFSYDVKMKEKGDIPEGYSVSREKKERFSLILESASTNQTSMYLCASRWGQGTNQPQHFGDGTRLSIL.

This chain links TRBV7-9 with TRBJ1-6; D uncertain. Germline V gene lookup returns CDR1 SEHNR and CDR2 FQNEAQ (reference sequence). V lost 5 bases and J 8 bases, leaving 7 bases between the germline ends. The CDR3 covers 12 residues. CDR3 DNA sequence: TGTGCCAGCAGCCCCCCGGATTCACCCCTCCACTTT. This gives the protein CASSPPDSPLHF.

The chain couples TRBV28 to TRBJ1-2; D uncertain. Germline V lookup: CDR1 MDHEN, CDR2 SYDVKM. V was pared by 4 bases and J by 0 bases, with 12 bases between. The CDR3 runs to 15 residues. The CDR3 nucleotides read TGTGCCAGCAGTTCCGGAGGGCGATCTAACTATGGCTACACCTTC. Residues: CASSSGGRSNYGYTF.

This rearrangement joins TRBV28 to TRBJ1-5; D is unresolved. Trimming took off 8 bases at V and 0 bases at J, with 5 bases between the two ends. The CDR3 is made up of 12 amino acids. The germline V gene encodes CDR1 MDHEN and CDR2 SYDVKM. The CDR3 sequence is CASSDSNQPQHF. The CDR3 DNA reads TGTGCCAGCTCAGATAGCAATCAGCCCCAGCATTTT.

This clone occurred once. This chain connects TRBV6-6 to TRBJ1-1; a possible D gene is TRBD1 (5 bases). Germline values: CDR1 MNHNY, CDR2 SVGAGI (reference sequence). CDR3 length equals 15 residues. The V end lost 0 bases, the J end lost 6 bases, and 14 bases lay between the germline ends. The DNA of the CDR3 is TGTGCCAGCAGTTACTCGTCAGGAGGGGTCCCTGAAGCTTTCTTT. Translation gives CASSYSSGGVPEAFF.

V gene TRBV28 combines with J gene TRBJ2-2; the D gene is possibly TRBD1 (6 bases). This CDR3 comprises 15 residues. V was trimmed by 5 bases and J by 0 bases, leaving 10 bases between them. CDR1 and CDR2 (germline): MDHEN, SYDVKM. The CDR3 sequence is CASSRQAPNTGELFF. The CDR3 DNA reads TGTGCCAGCAGTAGACAGGCCCCGAACACCGGGGAGCTGTTTTTT.

The V and J genes are TRBV6-5 and TRBJ1-5, with unresolved D. V was clipped by 7 bases and J by 2 bases, with 6 bases between them. This CDR3 has 12 amino acids. The germline V gene encodes CDR1 MNHEY and CDR2 SVGAGI. The CDR3 reads CASKRGNQPQHF. The CDR3 bases are TGTGCCAGCAAGCGGGGCAATCAGCCCCAGCATTTT.

The rearrangement uses TRBV12-2 and TRBJ2-3; the table's D call TRBD1 went unverified against the DNA. TRBV12-2 constitutes a pseudogene. This CDR3 contains 16 residues. CDR3 protein: CASRLGTRTDVDTQYF. CDR3 DNA sequence: TGTGCAAGTCGCTTAGGAACCCGGACAGACGTAGATACGCAGTATTTT.